The T cell receptor beta chain under discussion was sequenced for a study of shared clonotypes between healthy human individuals. As regards this clone: Its antigen is unidentified.

General observations from the study: Estimated clonotype richness was generally higher in naive than memory subsets.

The method was immunoSEQ multiplex PCR; TCRdb's version includes in-frame clones alone and lacks a portion of them. Seen here are over a million clones, roughly 74% observed once, and the top ten hold roughly 0.62%. Donors were healthy HIV-negative adults without recent acute infections or vaccinations. The donors, all of them Caucasian adults, lived in Nashville, Tennessee. Germline CDR1 reads MGHRA; CDR2 reads YSYEKL. V was trimmed by 6 bases and J by 4 bases, leaving 12 bases between them. The CDR3 runs 14 residues. The chain has TRBV4-1 and TRBJ1-4, with D unclear. Sequenced material: memory CD4+ T cells from PBMCs. Subset meaning: CD45RA-negative fraction. This TCR was sampled from a young man in good health. Some clones in this sample may be carry-over from other donors' samples. For the CDR3, the DNA is TGCGCCAGCAGGCTAGTGGCGGGTAATGAAAAACTGTTTTTT. Protein product: CASRLVAGNEKLFF.